These T cell receptor beta chains were read from a single sample in a study of blood T cell repertoires in COVID-19. Here immunoSEQ multiplex PCR was the method, and the copy in TCRdb shows in-frame clones only, minus some. The table includes about 300,000 clones, roughly 87% detected once. The sequenced sample was peripheral blood. All receptors come from a man between 18 and 35 years old with active or convalescent COVID-19. Both conserved end residues are part of each CDR3. The D gene is left open where the match is weak. The size entry is marked missing in some rows and otherwise reads once, few, many or a size class.

d_call j_call v_call clone_size cdr3_nt cdr3_aa
TRBD2 TRBJ2-3 TRBV7-3 NA TGTGCCAGCAGCTCCGGGACTAGCGGAACAGATACGCAGTATTTT CASSSGTSGTDTQYF
NA TRBJ2-7 TRBV6-5 NA TGTGCCACCTCACCCGGGACATTTCGCGAGCAGTACTTC CATSPGTFREQYF
TRBD1 TRBJ2-7 TRBV10-2 NA TGCGCCGGAGCATCCGGGACAGGCCCCTACGAGCAGTACTTC CAGASGTGPYEQYF
NA TRBJ2-7 TRBV3-1/TRBV3-2 NA TGTGCCAGCAGCCAAGACGGTTCTTGGTGGTCAGGCTTTTCCTACGAGCAGTACTTC CASSQDGSWWSGFSYEQYF
NA TRBJ1-1 TRBV7-9 NA TGTGCCAGCAGCCGCTCGAGGGGGACTGAAGCTTTCTTT CASSRSRGTEAFF
NA TRBJ2-3 TRBV5-1 NA TGCGCCAGCAGCTTGGTGGTTGGAGGGTCCCGGGGCACAGATACGCAGTATTTT CASSLVVGGSRGTDTQYF
TRBD2 TRBJ2-1 TRBV7-2 once TGTGCCAGCACCCTTAGCGGGGGAACCTATAATGAGCAGTTCTTC CASTLSGGTYNEQFF
TRBD2 TRBJ2-1 TRBV7-2 NA TGTGCCAGCAGTCTTGTTAGACTAGCGGGGGGGAGCTCCTACAATGAGCAGTTCTTC CASSLVRLAGGSSYNEQFF
NA TRBJ1-1 TRBV29-1 NA TGCAGCGTGGGTCACAGGCTCGTCACTGAAGCTTTCTTT CSVGHRLVTEAFF
TRBD1 TRBJ1-4 TRBV5-6 NA TGTGCCAGCAGCCCCGGGACAGGGAATGAAAAACTGTTTTTT CASSPGTGNEKLFF
NA TRBJ1-2 TRBV7-2 NA TGTGCCAGCAGCCCGGGAGGACTTTCGGCCCATGGCTACACCTTC CASSPGGLSAHGYTF
TRBD1 TRBJ1-2 TRBV28 few TGTGCCAGCAGATCCCCGGGACAGGGGCGGAAATCCTATGGCTACACCTTC CASRSPGQGRKSYGYTF
TRBD1 TRBJ2-3 TRBV6-2/TRBV6-3 once TGTGCCAGCAGTTACCCCCTAGTAGGGGGCGGCACAGATACGCAGTATTTT CASSYPLVGGGTDTQYF
NA TRBJ1-6 TRBV2 NA TGTGCCAGCCAGCTATCATGGGAGGCGGGCTCCTATAATTCACCCCTCCACTTT CASQLSWEAGSYNSPLHF
NA TRBJ1-5 TRBV7-8 NA TGTGCCAGCAGCCAGGGGAATCAGCCCCAGCATTTT CASSQGNQPQHF
TRBD2 TRBJ2-5 TRBV14 NA TGTGCCAGCAGCCGGGGACTAGCGGGAGGGCCGGGAGAGACCCAGTACTTC CASSRGLAGGPGETQYF
TRBD2 TRBJ2-1 TRBV29-1 NA TGCAGCGTTTCGGGACTAGCGGGAGGACGTCAGTTCTTC CSVSGLAGGRQFF
NA TRBJ1-2 TRBV9 NA TGTGCCAGCAGCGTTGGGGGCGGCGGCTACACCTTC CASSVGGGGYTF
TRBD1 TRBJ2-3 TRBV5-1 NA TGCGCCAGCAGCTTTTCCGGGACAGGGGAGGGCACAGATACGCAGTATTTT CASSFSGTGEGTDTQYF
NA TRBJ2-5 TRBV9 NA TGTGCCAGCAGCGGGAGGCTCGGCGGGACCCAGTACTTC CASSGRLGGTQYF
NA TRBJ1-1 TRBV7-2 NA TGTGCCAGCAGCCCCGAGTTAGCGAACACTGAAGCTTTCTTT CASSPELANTEAFF
NA TRBJ2-7 TRBV6-6 NA TGTGCCAGCAGTTACCAGGGTTCCTACGAGCAGTACTTC CASSYQGSYEQYF
TRBD2 TRBJ2-7 TRBV5-1 NA TGCGCCAGCAGCTTGGGGATCCCGGGACTAGCGGGAGGGCACGAGCAGTACTTC CASSLGIPGLAGGHEQYF
NA TRBJ2-1 TRBV4-1 NA TGCGCCAGCAGCCAAGTGGGGGGAGCCTACAATGAGCAGTTCTTC CASSQVGGAYNEQFF
TRBD1 TRBJ1-1 TRBV4-3 NA TGCGCCAGCAGCCGGGACAGGCGAACTGAAGCTTTCTTT CASSRDRRTEAFF
NA TRBJ1-5 TRBV24-1 NA TGTGCCACCAGTCGGTATAGCAATCAGCCCCAGCATTTT CATSRYSNQPQHF
NA TRBJ1-5 TRBV2 NA TGTGCCAGCAGGGCGACAGCTATTGGCAATCAGCCCCAGCATTTT CASRATAIGNQPQHF
NA TRBJ2-2 TRBV9 NA TGTGCCAGCAGTGGGGGGGCCACGAACACCGGGGAGCTGTTTTTT CASSGGATNTGELFF
NA TRBJ1-1 TRBV11-2 NA TGTGCCAGCAGCACATCCGGTGGAGTGGACACTGAAGCTTTCTTT CASSTSGGVDTEAFF
TRBD1 TRBJ2-1 TRBV5-1 NA TGCGCCAGCAGGACAGGGGAACCCTACAATGAGCAGTTCTTC CASRTGEPYNEQFF
NA TRBJ2-7 TRBV27 NA TGTGCCAGCAGTTTAGGGAGACTTTCCTACGAGCAGTACTTC CASSLGRLSYEQYF
TRBD2 TRBJ2-1 TRBV6-1 NA TGTGCCAGCAGTGAATTTTGGTCTAGCGGGTTTTACAATGAGCAGTTCTTC CASSEFWSSGFYNEQFF
TRBD1 TRBJ1-2 TRBV14 once TGTGCCAGCAGCCCGTGGGACAGCTATGGCTACACCTTC CASSPWDSYGYTF
TRBD2 TRBJ2-1 TRBV10-2 NA TGCGCCAGCCAGCTAGCGGATTACAATGAGCAGTTCTTC CASQLADYNEQFF
NA TRBJ2-3 TRBV7-2 NA TGTGCCAGCAGCTTTAGAGGGGATACGCAGTATTTT CASSFRGDTQYF
NA TRBJ2-7 TRBV3-1/TRBV3-2 NA TGTGCCAGCAGCCAGGTCGCGGCAGGGTTCTACGAGCAGTACTTC CASSQVAAGFYEQYF
NA TRBJ1-5 TRBV6-1 NA TGTGCCAGCAGTGAAACGGGGGACAATCAGCCCCAGCATTTT CASSETGDNQPQHF
NA TRBJ2-7 TRBV28 NA TGTGCCAGCAGCCCTCCGGGTGTAACCTACGAGCAGTACTTC CASSPPGVTYEQYF
TRBD1 TRBJ1-5 TRBV28 NA TGTGCCAGTAGGACCGGGACAGGGATTTCTCAGCCCCAGCATTTT CASRTGTGISQPQHF
NA TRBJ1-2 TRBV6-5 once TGTGCCAGCAGCAGGGGATACTATGGCTACACCTTC CASSRGYYGYTF
NA TRBJ1-2 TRBV23-1 NA TGCGCCAGTAGCCCGGAGGGCTACACCTTC CASSPEGYTF
NA TRBJ2-7 TRBV20-1 once TGCAGTGCTACTTTTAATTACGAGCAGTACTTC CSATFNYEQYF
NA TRBJ1-4 TRBV19 NA TGTGCCAGTAACCCGTCAGTGTTTCAAGCAACTAATGAAAAACTGTTTTTT CASNPSVFQATNEKLFF
TRBD1 TRBJ1-6 TRBV4-1 few TGCGCCAGCAGCCAAGCGGGACAGGGTTTAGTTCTACTCCACTTT CASSQAGQGLVLLHF
NA TRBJ1-4 TRBV9 NA TGTGCCAGCAGCCCAGGGGTTATAACTAATGAAAAACTGTTTTTT CASSPGVITNEKLFF
NA TRBJ1-1 TRBV11-2 NA TGTGCCAGCAGCATCCCCGGGACACCGAGTCGTGAAGCTTTCTTT CASSIPGTPSREAFF
TRBD1 TRBJ1-1 TRBV6-5 NA TGTGCCAGCACCGACAGGGGATTGAACACTGAAGCTTTCTTT CASTDRGLNTEAFF
NA TRBJ1-6 TRBV14 NA TGTGCCAGCAGCCAATTGGGGGATGGAGGGAATTCACCCCTCCACTTT CASSQLGDGGNSPLHF
TRBD2 TRBJ2-1 TRBV5-1 NA TGCGCCAGCAGCTTGGTTGCGGGGGGCAATGAGCAGTTCTTC CASSLVAGGNEQFF
TRBD1 TRBJ1-2 TRBV4-1 NA TGCGCCAGCAGCCAAGGGACAGGGGGTTACTATGGCTACACCTTC CASSQGTGGYYGYTF
TRBD1 TRBJ2-3 TRBV11-2 NA TGTGCCAGCAGCGCCGGGACAGGGGCTTTCTTGACGCAGTATTTT CASSAGTGAFLTQYF
NA TRBJ1-2 TRBV24-1 NA TGTGCCACCAGTGCTGTTAACTATGGCTACACCTTC CATSAVNYGYTF
TRBD2 TRBJ2-1 TRBV10-2 once TGCGCCAGCAGTGCACTAGCGGGAGTCCCGGGGGAGCAGTTCTTC CASSALAGVPGEQFF
NA TRBJ1-1 TRBV20-1 NA TGCAGTGCGGTCCTATTTATGGAAGCTTTCTTT CSAVLFMEAFF
TRBD1 TRBJ1-5 TRBV15 NA TGTGCCACCAGCAGGAGAACAGGGGTCGATCAGCCCCAGCATTTT CATSRRTGVDQPQHF
NA TRBJ1-1 TRBV10-3 NA TGTGCCATCAGTGAGTCGTCGGGGTTCCAACCGGACACTGAAGCTTTCTTT CAISESSGFQPDTEAFF
TRBD2 TRBJ2-3 TRBV10-3 NA TGTGCCATCAGTGGGACTAGCGGGGGAGGCACAGATACGCAGTATTTT CAISGTSGGGTDTQYF
TRBD1 TRBJ2-5 TRBV6-2/TRBV6-3 NA TGTGCCAGCAGTCTTCAGGGGGCTGGCGGAGAGACCCAGTACTTC CASSLQGAGGETQYF